This TCR beta chain was identified during a study of T cell responses to AZD1222 COVID-19 vaccine. Study-level points and caveats: Spike-specific TCR breadth and depth rose after two AZD1222 doses. Donors were mostly white British, more females; clonal diversity possibly underestimated.

On this clone: Its antigen remains unidentified.

Data came from immunoSEQ multiplex PCR; TCRdb stores just in-frame clones and leaves some out. The sample records some 84,000 clones, around nine tenths being singletons. The CDR3 extends over 12 amino acids. Per the germline V gene, CDR1 is MNHEY and CDR2 is SMNVEV (reference sequence). V lost 2 bases and J lost 5, with 4 bases in between. The J gene is TRBJ1-5, the V gene TRBV27, with D unresolved. The sample in question was peripheral blood, obtained on day 0 of AZD1222 vaccination. This TCR came from an adult in good health. The CDR3 sequence is CASSLPYQPQHF. The CDR3 nucleotides are TGTGCCAGCAGTTTACCCTATCAGCCCCAGCATTTT.